The next 26 T cell receptor beta chains were all read from a single sample in a study of regulatory T cells in long-lasting Graves disease. Through Arm-PCR of CDR3 regions and iRepertoire HTBI primers, TCR beta libraries were built. In TCRdb, the multiplex PCR reads were re-called with MiXCR into one record per CDR3 protein. Here the sample spans 520,000 or so distinct CDR3 sequences, 9.5% to 15% being singletons. Noted time point: newly diagnosed GD, antithyroid drugs for less than 3 months. PBMC-derived RNA was used for the TCR library. These same records also appear under a second study, on T cells in Graves' hyperthyroidism and ophthalmopathy.

Sequenced here: peripheral blood mononuclear cells (PBMCs), sampled at new diagnosis, from a patient treated with antithyroid drugs. These receptors all stem from a woman aged 25 to 45 with Graves disease.

The chain recombines TRBV3-1 with TRBJ2-1; D perhaps matches TRBD1 (6 bases). The CDR3 has 13 amino acids. The germline gives CDR1 LGHDT, CDR2 YNNKEL (reference sequence). Deletions cut 4 bases from V and 10 bases from J, with 14 bases between. The CDR3 protein is CASSLQGRGEQFF. CDR3 nucleotides: TGTGCCAGCAGCCTACAGGGTCGGGGAGAGCAGTTCTTC.

For this clonotype: Just one base apart from a much larger clone, this may be a read error. The chain has TRBV18 and TRBJ2-7; D may be TRBD2 (5 bases). Germline V gene lookup returns CDR1 KGHSH and CDR2 LQKENI. This CDR3 has 15 residues. For the CDR3, the DNA is TGTGCCAGCCCACCACGCTACGGGGAGACCTACGAGCAGTACTTC. It yields the protein CASPPRYGETYEQYF.

This clonotype was detected many times. V gene TRBV20-1 combines with J gene TRBJ1-5, with TRBD1 matching over 8 bases. Per germline, CDR1 DFQATT and CDR2 SNEGSKA (reference sequence). There are 14 residues in the CDR3. V trimming: 3 bases; J trimming: 6 bases; junction bases outside the gene matches: 7. Here the CDR3 reads CSASSAGGFQPQHF. The CDR3 bases are TGCAGTGCTAGTTCGGCAGGGGGCTTTCAGCCCCAGCATTTT.

This clonotype was counted at least ten times. The J gene is TRBJ2-2, the V gene TRBV7-9; TRBD1 might be the D (5 bases). Germline CDR1 SEHNR, CDR2 FQNEAQ (reference sequence). Trimming left V 5 bases short and J 2 bases short, with 9 bases between. The CDR3 runs 14 residues. In nucleotides, the CDR3 is TGTGCCAGCAGCCCCAGGGTTAACACCGGGGAGCTGTTTTTT. It encodes CASSPRVNTGELFF.

This clonotype was seen ten or more times. This sequence joins TRBV7-2 and TRBJ2-3, with no clear D. With 3 bases removed from V and 4 bases from J, the gap between germline ends came to 5 bases. The CDR3 has 12 residues. Germline loops: CDR1 SGHTA, CDR2 FQGNSA. In DNA form, the CDR3 reads TGTGCCAGCAGCTTTAGTGCAGATACGCAGTATTTT. Translation: CASSFSADTQYF. Together with reference TRBV7-2 and TRBJ2-3, the CDR3 gives the full variable domain: GAGVSQSPSNKVTEKGKDVELRCDPISGHTALYWYRQSLGQGLEFLIYFQGNSAPDKSGLPSDRFSAERTGGSVSTLTIQRTQQEDSAVYLCASSFSADTQYFGPGTRLTVL.

This clonotype was seen only a few times. The genes are TRBV6-1 and TRBJ2-5; D possibly corresponds to TRBD2 (5 bases). Germline V gene lookup returns CDR1 MNHNS and CDR2 SASEGT. Trimming shortened V by 6 bases and J by 6 bases, and 20 bases separated the two germline ends. The length of the CDR3 is 15 residues. This CDR3 reads CASSPRFEGWQTQYF. The DNA for the CDR3 is TGTGCCAGCAGCCCTCGCTTTGAGGGCTGGCAGACCCAGTACTTC.

There are a few counts of this clonotype. J is TRBJ2-1 and V is TRBV7-9; 7 bases are a match to TRBD2. Germline CDR1 SEHNR, CDR2 FQNEAQ (reference sequence). The CDR3 extends over 18 amino acids. The J segment lost 4 bases and the V segment lost 5 bases, leaving 17 bases of the junction unmatched. The CDR3 region is CASSVLSRPAGLYNEQFF. The CDR3 bases are TGTGCCAGCAGCGTGCTGAGCAGGCCAGCGGGGCTTTACAATGAGCAGTTCTTC.

This clonotype was observed many times. The V and J genes are TRBV6-2 or TRBV6-3 and TRBJ1-5; D gene ambiguous. The CDR3 consists of 12 residues. The germline V gene encodes CDR1 MNHEY and CDR2 SVGEGT. The ends were cut back, 2 bases at V and 6 bases at J, with 5 bases in the middle. Written as DNA, the CDR3 is TGTGCCAGCAGTTACGATAGTCAGCCCCAGCATTTT. Its protein product is CASSYDSQPQHF.

The gene calls are TRBV20-1 and TRBJ2-1; 7 nucleotides line up with TRBD2. The junction had 13 bases not matched to a gene; V was cut back by 0 bases and J by 8 bases. The germline V gene encodes CDR1 DFQATT and CDR2 SNEGSKA (reference sequence). This CDR3 is 16 amino acids long. Written as DNA, the CDR3 is TGCAGTGCTAGAGACGGGGTAGGAGGGAGGGGCTATGAGCAGTTCTTC. Translation: CSARDGVGGRGYEQFF.

The rearrangement links TRBV9 to TRBJ1-1; perhaps TRBD1 as D (5 bases). Germline V lookup: CDR1 SGDLS, CDR2 YYNGEE. This CDR3 has 13 amino acids. Trimming stripped 4 bases from V and 11 bases from J, with 18 bases between. The CDR3 DNA follows: TGTGCCAGCAGCAACCGGGACTTGATGGACGCTTTCTTT. It translates to CASSNRDLMDAFF.

This clonotype was seen ten or more times. This sequence joins TRBV5-4 and TRBJ2-5; D is unresolved. Germline assignment: CDR1 SGHNT and CDR2 YYREEE (reference sequence). The CDR3 sequence is 14 residues long. V was clipped by 1 base and J by 5 bases, with 12 bases between them. CDR3 loop: CASSLKGAKETQYF. The DNA for the CDR3 is TGTGCCAGCAGCTTGAAAGGCGCGAAGGAGACCCAGTACTTC.

This clonotype has a single count. DNA for the CDR3: TGTGCCAGCTCACCAAAACTAGCGGGACGACAAGAGACCCAGTACTTC. Protein sequence: CASSPKLAGRQETQYF. The chain combines TRBV18 with TRBJ2-5, with TRBD2 matching 10 bases. CDR1 is KGHSH, CDR2 LQKENI, per germline. The CDR3 consists of 16 residues. The ends lost 2 bases at V and 2 bases at J; junction bases unmatched: 5.

This clonotype came up many times. This rearrangement joins TRBV5-5 to TRBJ2-5; D ambiguous. In germline, CDR1 is SGHKS, CDR2 YYEKEE (reference sequence). V lost 1 base and J lost 5, with 21 bases in between. The CDR3 runs 17 residues. CDR3 nucleotide sequence: TGTGCCAGCAGCTTGTCGGGCAGGCCGGCCGTCGTGGAGACCCAGTACTTC. As protein: CASSLSGRPAVVETQYF.

The chain uses TRBV5-1 and TRBJ2-7; TRBD2 agrees at 10 bases. The CDR3 covers 15 residues. The V gene's germline CDR1 is SGHRS and CDR2 YFSETQ. Germline trimming cut 4 bases from V and 5 bases from J; bases unmatched to any gene: 9. CDR3 protein: CASSLRTSGTHEQYF. CDR3 in DNA: TGCGCCAGCAGCCTCCGGACTAGCGGCACCCACGAGCAGTACTTC. Looking up the rest from reference TRBV5-1 and TRBJ2-7 gives the full variable domain: KAGVTQTPRYLIKTRGQQVTLSCSPISGHRSVSWYQQTPGQGLQFLFEYFSETQRNKGNFPGRFSGRQFSNSRSEMNVSTLELGDSALYLCASSLRTSGTHEQYFGPGTRLTVT.

This clonotype was counted many times. This chain connects TRBV5-1 to TRBJ2-1, with TRBD2 identical over 7 bases. Per the germline V gene, CDR1 is SGHRS and CDR2 is YFSETQ. The length of the CDR3 is 14 residues. J gave up 6 bases and V 0 bases, and 3 bases lay outside the gene matches. This chain's CDR3 is CASSLAAGVNEQFF. In DNA, the CDR3 is TGCGCCAGCAGCTTGGCCGCGGGAGTCAATGAGCAGTTCTTC.

The table lists this clonotype with many counts. This sequence joins TRBV12-3 or TRBV12-4 and TRBJ1-5; D is unclear. The length of the CDR3 is 15 residues. Trimming took off 2 bases at V and 4 bases at J, with 12 bases between the two ends. The CDR3 DNA is TGTGCCAGCAGTTTAATGGCAGGAGGGAATCAGCCCCAGCATTTT. Translating gives CASSLMAGGNQPQHF.

In this sample, this clonotype turned up many times. This chain connects TRBV5-1 to TRBJ1-5; D not certain. The CDR3 extends over 14 amino acids. Trimming took off 2 bases at V and 6 bases at J, with 12 bases between the two ends. Germline V CDR1 and CDR2: SGHRS, YFSETQ. In nucleotides, the CDR3 is TGCGCCAGCAGCTTTGTCCCTGGGAGTCAGCCCCAGCATTTT. Protein: CASSFVPGSQPQHF.

This clonotype has at least ten counts. V gene TRBV2 combines with J gene TRBJ2-5; the D is unclear. The length of the CDR3 is 13 residues. Trimming removed 5 bases at V and 5 bases at J, with 12 bases between. The germline gives CDR1 SNHLY, CDR2 FYNNEI. The CDR3 DNA follows: TGTGCCAGCAGTCCCCTCAGTTTGGAGACCCAGTACTTC. Encoded protein: CASSPLSLETQYF.

This clonotype was seen ten or more times. The rearrangement joins TRBV11-2 to TRBJ2-3, with D hard to call. Germline V lookup: CDR1 SGHAT, CDR2 FQNNGV. The CDR3 runs to 14 residues. V was cut by 1 base and J by 2 bases, with 7 bases left in between. The CDR3, as DNA: TGTGCCAGCAGCTTAGTCCCCGACACAGATACGCAGTATTTT. Its protein is CASSLVPDTDTQYF.

This clonotype has ten or more counts. This rearrangement joins TRBV9 to TRBJ2-5; 11 bases agree with TRBD2. The V gene end was trimmed by 6 bases and the J gene end by 5 bases; junction bases not matched to a gene: 9. Germline loops: CDR1 SGDLS, CDR2 YYNGEE. The CDR3 runs 15 residues. The chain's CDR3 is CASNPGVAGGETQYF. The CDR3 DNA sequence: TGTGCCAGCAACCCCGGGGTAGCGGGAGGGGAGACCCAGTACTTC.

This clonotype was seen ten or more times. The rearrangement joins TRBV14 to TRBJ2-5, with D unresolved. The germline V gene encodes CDR1 SGHDN and CDR2 FVKESK. The CDR3 has 16 amino acids. The V gene lost 3 bases and the J gene lost 2 bases, with 16 bases spanning the gap. The CDR3 DNA follows: TGTGCCAGCAGCCAGGATATAACTGGGCCGCAAGAGACCCAGTACTTC. Translating gives CASSQDITGPQETQYF.

This clonotype was observed many times. The gene calls are TRBV18 and TRBJ1-6; D may be TRBD1 (6 bases). The V gene lost 8 bases and the J gene lost 4 bases, with 18 bases spanning the gap. Per the germline V gene, CDR1 is KGHSH and CDR2 is LQKENI. There are 16 residues in the CDR3. CDR3 sequence: CASPETDRTYNSPLHF. The CDR3 nucleotides read TGTGCCAGCCCCGAAACTGACAGGACTTATAATTCACCCCTCCACTTT.

This clonotype was seen a few times. The chain couples TRBV7-9 to TRBJ1-4, with D maybe TRBD1 (6 bases). The CDR3 is 12 amino acids. The ends were cut back, 8 bases at V and 8 bases at J, with 12 bases in the middle. Per germline, CDR1 SEHNR and CDR2 FQNEAQ (reference sequence). The CDR3 DNA reads as TGTGCCAGCCTGGGAACAGGGGAAAAACTGTTTTTT. This sequence encodes CASLGTGEKLFF.

This clonotype was seen a handful of times. This chain joins TRBV6-1 and TRBJ2-1; D is perhaps TRBD2 (6 bases). Germline CDR1 and CDR2: MNHNS and SASEGT. V was trimmed by 5 bases and J by 5 bases, leaving 10 bases between them. The CDR3 contains 13 residues. The CDR3, as DNA: TGTGCCAGCAGTAGACGGGAGAACAATGAGCAGTTCTTC. Encoded protein: CASSRRENNEQFF.

This clonotype has at least ten counts. This chain uses TRBV11-2 with TRBJ1-1; maybe TRBD1 (6 bases). CDR1 and CDR2 from the germline V gene are SGHAT and FQNNGV. The V end lost 4 bases, the J end lost 4 bases, and 16 bases lay between the germline ends. The CDR3 sequence is 15 residues long. This chain's CDR3 is CASSYGGRGGTEAFF. The CDR3 nucleotides are TGTGCCAGCAGCTATGGTGGCAGGGGAGGCACTGAAGCTTTCTTT.

This clonotype occurred many times. The rearrangement links TRBV6-1 to TRBJ2-7; D might be TRBD2 (5 bases). There are 13 residues in the CDR3. The ends were cut back, 6 bases at V and 5 bases at J, with 14 bases in the middle. Germline CDR1 reads MNHNS; CDR2 reads SASEGT. CDR3 residues: CASRPNPGNEQYF. Written as DNA, the CDR3 is TGTGCCAGCAGGCCCAACCCGGGGAACGAGCAGTACTTC.